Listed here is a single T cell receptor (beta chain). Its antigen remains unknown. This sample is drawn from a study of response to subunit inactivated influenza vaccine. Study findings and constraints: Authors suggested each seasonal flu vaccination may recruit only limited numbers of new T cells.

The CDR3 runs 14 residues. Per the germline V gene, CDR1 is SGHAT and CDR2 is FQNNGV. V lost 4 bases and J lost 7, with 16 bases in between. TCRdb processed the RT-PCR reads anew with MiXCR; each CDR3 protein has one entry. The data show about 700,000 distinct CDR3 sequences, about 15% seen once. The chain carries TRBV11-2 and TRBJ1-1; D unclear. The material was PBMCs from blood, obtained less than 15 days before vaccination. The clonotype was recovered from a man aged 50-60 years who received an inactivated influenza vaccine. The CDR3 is CASSSSRGFGEAFF. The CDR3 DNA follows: TGTGCCAGCAGCTCGTCTCGCGGGTTCGGTGAAGCTTTCTTT. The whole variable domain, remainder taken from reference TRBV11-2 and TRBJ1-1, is EAGVAQSPRYKIIEKRQSVAFWCNPISGHATLYWYQQILGQGPKLLIQFQNNGVVDDSQLPKDRFSAERLKGVDSTLKIQPAKLEDSAVYLCASSSSRGFGEAFFGQGTRLTVV.